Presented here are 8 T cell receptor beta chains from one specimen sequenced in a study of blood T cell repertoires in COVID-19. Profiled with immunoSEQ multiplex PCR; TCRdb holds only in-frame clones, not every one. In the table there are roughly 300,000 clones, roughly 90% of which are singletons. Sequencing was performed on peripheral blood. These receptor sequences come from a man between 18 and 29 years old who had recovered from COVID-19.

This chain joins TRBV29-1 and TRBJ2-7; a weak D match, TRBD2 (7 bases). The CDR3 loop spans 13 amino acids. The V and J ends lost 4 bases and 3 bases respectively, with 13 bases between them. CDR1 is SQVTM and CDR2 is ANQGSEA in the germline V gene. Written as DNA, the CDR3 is TGCAGCGTTGTAGGGGGGGAGGTCTACGAGCAGTACTTC. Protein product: CSVVGGEVYEQYF.

The CDR3 DNA reads TGTGCCAGCAGGGGGGCTAGCGGGAGGCAAGAGACCCAGTACTTC. This translates into CASRGASGRQETQYF. This sequence joins TRBV6-5 and TRBJ2-5, with TRBD2 identical over 11 bases. J was trimmed by 2 bases and V by 6 bases; bases with no gene match: 5. The CDR3 is 15 residues long. Germline CDR1 MNHEY, CDR2 SVGAGI.

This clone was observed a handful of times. The CDR3 reads CASSPFDSMNTEAFF. DNA for the CDR3: TGTGCCAGCTCGCCATTTGATAGCATGAACACTGAAGCTTTCTTT. V is TRBV18 and J is TRBJ1-1; no clear D. This CDR3 contains 15 residues. V dropped 6 bases and J dropped 0 bases, with 14 bases sitting between them. Looked up from germline, CDR1 is KGHSH and CDR2 is LQKENI.

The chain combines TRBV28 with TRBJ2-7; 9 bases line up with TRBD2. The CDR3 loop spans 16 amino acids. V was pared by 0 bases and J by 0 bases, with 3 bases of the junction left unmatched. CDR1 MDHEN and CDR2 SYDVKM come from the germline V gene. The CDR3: CASSLWGSGGSYEQYF. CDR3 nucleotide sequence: TGTGCCAGCAGTTTATGGGGTAGCGGGGGCTCCTACGAGCAGTACTTC.

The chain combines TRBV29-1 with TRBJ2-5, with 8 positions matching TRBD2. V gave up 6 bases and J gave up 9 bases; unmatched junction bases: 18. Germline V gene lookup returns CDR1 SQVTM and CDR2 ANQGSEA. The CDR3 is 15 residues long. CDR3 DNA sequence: TGCAGCGTCGTACGACAAGCGGGACTAGTGGAGGCCCAGTACTTC. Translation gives CSVVRQAGLVEAQYF.

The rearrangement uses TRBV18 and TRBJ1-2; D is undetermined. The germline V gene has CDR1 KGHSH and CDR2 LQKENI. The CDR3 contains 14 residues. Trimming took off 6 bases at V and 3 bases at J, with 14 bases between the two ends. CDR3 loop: CASSRLESDYGYTF. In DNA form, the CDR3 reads TGTGCCAGCTCCCGCTTGGAGTCCGACTATGGCTACACCTTC. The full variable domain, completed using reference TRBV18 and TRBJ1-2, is NAGVMQNPRHLVRRRGQEARLRCSPMKGHSHVYWYRQLPEEGLKFMVYLQKENIIDESGMPKERFSAEFPKEGPSILRIQQVVRGDSAAYFCASSRLESDYGYTFGSGTRLTVV.

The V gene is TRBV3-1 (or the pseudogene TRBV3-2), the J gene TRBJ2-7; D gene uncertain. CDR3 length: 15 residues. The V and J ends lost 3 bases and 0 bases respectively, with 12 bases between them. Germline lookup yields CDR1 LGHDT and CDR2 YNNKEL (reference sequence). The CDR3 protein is CASSQSIGASYEQYF. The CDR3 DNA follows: TGTGCCAGCAGCCAGAGCATCGGAGCCTCCTACGAGCAGTACTTC.

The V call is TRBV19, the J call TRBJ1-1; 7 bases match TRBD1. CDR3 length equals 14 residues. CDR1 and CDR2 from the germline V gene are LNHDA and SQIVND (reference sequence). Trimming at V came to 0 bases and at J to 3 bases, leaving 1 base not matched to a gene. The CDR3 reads CASSIDTGDTEAFF. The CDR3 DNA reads TGTGCCAGTAGTATAGATACAGGGGACACTGAAGCTTTCTTT.